Listed here are 32 T cell receptor beta chains from one sample, sequenced in a study of cytomegalovirus exposure and HLA in healthy donors. 60 Vbeta and 13 Jbeta primers were used in PCR. Assay: immunoSEQ multiplex PCR; the TCRdb copy retains only in-frame clones and omits some. This table holds around 150,000 clones, 78% found once. Sequencing used PBMCs. These receptors all stem from a male donor in good health and CMV-seronegative.

The rearrangement links TRBV13 to TRBJ2-1; D possibly corresponds to TRBD1 (5 bases). This CDR3 has 15 amino acids. V was trimmed by 5 bases and J by 2 bases, leaving 13 bases between them. Germline CDR1 reads PRHDT; CDR2 reads FYEKMQ (reference sequence). Written as DNA, the CDR3 is TGTGCCAGCAGCCTGACAGTTGTCGCCTACAATGAGCAGTTCTTC. It yields the protein CASSLTVVAYNEQFF.

This clone was found a few times. V is TRBV6-6 and J is TRBJ1-1; D remains ambiguous. This CDR3 region has 14 residues. Germline CDR1 MNHNY, CDR2 SVGAGI (reference sequence). Trimming shortened V by 5 bases and J by 0 bases, and 10 bases separated the two germline ends. CDR3: CASSRLSMNTEAFF. For the CDR3, the DNA is TGTGCCAGCAGTCGTCTGTCTATGAACACTGAAGCTTTCTTT.

The V call is TRBV2, the J call TRBJ2-1, with D possibly matching TRBD1 (5 bases). The CDR3 is made up of 13 amino acids. Looked up from germline, CDR1 is SNHLY and CDR2 is FYNNEI. The V gene lost 6 bases and the J gene lost 6 bases, with 12 bases spanning the gap. The CDR3 here is CASSPNQGNEQFF. Here the CDR3 DNA reads TGTGCCAGCAGCCCCAATCAGGGCAATGAGCAGTTCTTC.

The chain joins TRBV2 to TRBJ2-7; 10 bases are shared with TRBD1. The CDR3 extends over 13 amino acids. With V trimmed by 5 bases and J by 4 bases, 2 bases remained unmatched. Per the germline V gene, CDR1 is SNHLY and CDR2 is FYNNEI. The CDR3, as DNA: TGTGCCAGCAGTCGGGACAGGGGTTACGAGCAGTACTTC. Amino acids: CASSRDRGYEQYF. The whole variable domain, filled in from reference TRBV2 and TRBJ2-7, reads EPEVTQTPSHQVTQMGQEVILRCVPISNHLYFYWYRQILGQKVEFLVSFYNNEISEKSEIFDDQFSVERPDGSNFTLKIRSTKLEDSAMYFCASSRDRGYEQYFGPGTRLTVT.

The chain has TRBV2 and TRBJ1-3; D uncertain. Per the germline V gene, CDR1 is SNHLY and CDR2 is FYNNEI. V was shortened by 1 base and J by 0 bases, with 7 bases between the two germline ends. The CDR3 is 15 amino acids. The CDR3 sequence is CASSEGPGSGNTIYF. CDR3 DNA: TGTGCCAGCAGTGAAGGGCCGGGCTCTGGAAACACCATATATTTT.

This clone was seen a handful of times. This rearrangement joins TRBV19 to TRBJ1-5, with 7 positions matching TRBD1. CDR3 length: 13 residues. V was pared by 4 bases and J by 8 bases, with 5 bases of the junction left unmatched. The germline V gene encodes CDR1 LNHDA and CDR2 SQIVND (reference sequence). The chain's CDR3 is CASSNNRGEPQHF. The CDR3 coding sequence is TGTGCCAGTAGTAACAACAGGGGTGAGCCCCAGCATTTT.

The chain recombines TRBV14 with TRBJ2-1, with D possibly matching TRBD2 (5 bases). Germline CDR1 and CDR2: SGHDN and FVKESK. Between the trimmed V and J ends, which lost 4 bases and 3 bases, there was a span of 16 bases. The CDR3 length is 16 residues. CDR3 nucleotides: TGTGCCAGCAGCCCTCATCAGCGGCCCTTCTACAATGAGCAGTTCTTC. It codes for CASSPHQRPFYNEQFF.

The V call is TRBV9, the J call TRBJ2-2; 7 positions match TRBD2. Unmatched junction bases numbered 17, after V lost 2 bases and J lost 4 bases. The CDR3 has 19 amino acids. Germline V lookup: CDR1 SGDLS, CDR2 YYNGEE. As DNA, the CDR3 is TGTGCCAGCAGCGTTAGCAGCAAGGTTAGCGGGCTTAGCACCGGGGAGCTGTTTTTT. This sequence encodes CASSVSSKVSGLSTGELFF.

This clone was detected only a few times. V is TRBV5-3 and J is TRBJ2-4, with D perhaps TRBD2 (6 bases). TRBV5-3 is labeled an ORF, and its function is uncertain. Trimming cost V 0 bases and J 0 bases, with 19 bases left between them. The CDR3 covers 19 residues. CDR3 DNA: TGTGCCAGAAGCTTGGTTCACCCCCCTGTAGCGGAAGCCAAAAACATTCAGTACTTC. This encodes CARSLVHPPVAEAKNIQYF.

This clone was seen only once. This chain uses TRBV4-1 with TRBJ1-3; no firm D call. Germline values: CDR1 MGHRA, CDR2 YSYEKL. With 0 bases removed from V and 1 base from J, the gap between germline ends came to 10 bases. This CDR3 has 16 amino acids. Written as DNA, the CDR3 is TGCGCCAGCAGCCAAGAGCGCGCGGCTTCTGGAAACACCATATATTTT. Translating gives CASSQERAASGNTIYF.

A remark on this clone: Other DNA sequences in this specimen translate into the identical CDR3. The rearrangement uses TRBV5-1 and TRBJ2-3, with 7 bases lining up with TRBD2. The CDR3 contains 16 residues. V gave up 1 base and J gave up 1 base; unmatched junction bases: 6. Germline CDR1 is SGHRS and CDR2 is YFSETQ. CDR3: CASSLPGRVGTDTQYF. As DNA, the CDR3 is TGCGCCAGCAGCTTGCCAGGGAGGGTAGGCACAGATACGCAGTATTTT.

V usage is TRBV4-1 and J usage is TRBJ2-1; 10 nucleotides match TRBD2. The V gene end was trimmed by 0 bases and the J gene end by 12 bases; junction bases not matched to a gene: 11. Germline V CDR1 and CDR2: MGHRA, YSYEKL. The CDR3 has 16 residues. The CDR3 coding sequence is TGCGCCAGCAGCCAAGAGTCTAGCGGGAGCCCTTCGGGGCAGTTCTTC. Its translation is CASSQESSGSPSGQFF.

The rearrangement joins TRBV5-4 to TRBJ1-1; 9 bases match TRBD1. CDR1 and CDR2 from the germline V gene are SGHNT and YYREEE (reference sequence). The CDR3 has 14 residues. V gave up 5 bases and J gave up 6 bases; unmatched junction bases: 8. This CDR3 reads CASRTGTGRPEAFF. In nucleotides, the CDR3 is TGTGCCAGCAGAACCGGGACAGGGAGGCCTGAAGCTTTCTTT.

The rearrangement uses TRBV5-4 and TRBJ2-7; tentatively, D is TRBD2 (5 bases). CDR1 is SGHNT and CDR2 is YYREEE in the germline V gene (reference sequence). V shed 2 bases and J shed 2 bases, with 11 bases lying between them. The CDR3 contains 14 residues. CDR3 sequence: CASSLRGLPYEQYF. The CDR3 DNA reads TGTGCCAGCAGCTTACGAGGGTTACCCTACGAGCAGTACTTC.

This sequence joins TRBV6-6 and TRBJ2-3, with TRBD2 matching over 10 bases. This CDR3 contains 15 residues. V gave up 6 bases and J gave up 8 bases; unmatched junction bases: 11. The germline V gene has CDR1 MNHNY and CDR2 SVGAGI (reference sequence). The CDR3 loop is CASRNHGTSEGTQYF. CDR3 sequence (DNA): TGTGCCAGCAGGAACCACGGGACTAGCGAGGGTACGCAGTATTTT.

V gene TRBV2 combines with J gene TRBJ2-3, with D tentatively TRBD2 (7 bases). This CDR3 comprises 14 residues. Trimming pared 4 bases from V and 2 bases from J, leaving 10 bases between. Germline loops: CDR1 SNHLY, CDR2 FYNNEI. CDR3 loop: CASSGGGHTDTQYF. The CDR3 nucleotides read TGTGCCAGCAGTGGGGGGGGGCACACAGATACGCAGTATTTT.

The chain joins TRBV4-1 to TRBJ2-7, with TRBD1 as a possible D gene (6 bases). Trimming took 3 bases from V and 9 from J, leaving 12 bases between them. This CDR3 is 12 amino acids long. Germline V gene lookup returns CDR1 MGHRA and CDR2 YSYEKL. CDR3: CASSQGASWQYF. The CDR3 region has the DNA TGCGCCAGCAGCCAGGGGGCCAGCTGGCAGTACTTC.

The chain employs TRBV5-1 and TRBJ2-5; a possible D gene is TRBD2 (5 bases). The J call may be mistaken, given a closer DNA end match to TRBJ2-7. The germline CDR1 and CDR2 sequences are SGHRS and YFSETQ. This CDR3 is 17 amino acids long. The CDR3 nucleotides are TGCGCCAGCAGCGGTCTCGGAGGCAGAATGTTAGCCTACGAGCAGTACTTC. As protein: CASSGLGGRMLAYEQYF.

The rearrangement uses TRBV4-2 and TRBJ2-2; no firm D call. The germline V gene encodes CDR1 LGHNA and CDR2 YNFKEQ. The CDR3 length is 13 residues. Trimming removed 6 bases at V and 6 bases at J, with 11 bases between. The CDR3 spells CASRDTLAGELFF. The CDR3, as DNA: TGTGCCAGCAGAGACACCCTGGCCGGGGAGCTGTTTTTT.

The V call is TRBV7-2, the J call TRBJ2-7; 10 bases align to TRBD2. The CDR3 is made up of 16 amino acids. J was trimmed by 3 bases and V by 2 bases; bases with no gene match: 7. Germline loops: CDR1 SGHTA, CDR2 FQGNSA. The CDR3: CASSLSSGRKRYEQYF. The CDR3 region has the DNA TGTGCCAGCAGCTTAAGTAGCGGGAGGAAGCGCTACGAGCAGTACTTC.

This clone showed up just a few times. The gene calls are TRBV6-1 and TRBJ2-2; 9 bases line up with TRBD1. Germline assignment: CDR1 MNHNS and CDR2 SASEGT. The V segment lost 6 bases and the J segment 4 bases; nucleotides outside the gene matches: 6. The CDR3 sequence is 15 residues long. The CDR3 reads CASRKDRGATGELFF. CDR3 nucleotide sequence: TGTGCCAGCAGAAAGGACAGGGGAGCCACCGGGGAGCTGTTTTTT.

The chain carries TRBV7-9 and TRBJ1-2; D is unresolved. Trimming stripped 2 bases from V and 4 bases from J, with 8 bases between. The CDR3 has 13 amino acids. Germline V lookup: CDR1 SEHNR, CDR2 FQNEAQ (reference sequence). This chain's CDR3 is CASSLFPGYGYTF. CDR3 DNA: TGTGCCAGCAGCTTATTCCCAGGCTATGGCTACACCTTC.

The chain couples TRBV7-2 to TRBJ1-5, with TRBD1 as a possible D gene (5 bases). In germline, CDR1 is SGHTA, CDR2 FQGNSA. Trimming removed 4 bases at V and 4 bases at J, with 11 bases between. The CDR3 sequence is 14 residues long. The CDR3 loop is CASSSNQGNQPQHF. In DNA form, the CDR3 reads TGTGCCAGCAGCTCGAATCAGGGTAATCAGCCCCAGCATTTT.

The V gene is TRBV28, the J gene TRBJ2-7; TRBD1 agrees at 9 bases. Germline CDR1 is MDHEN and CDR2 is SYDVKM. The CDR3 has 14 amino acids. V shed 7 bases, J shed 5 bases, and the junction held 9 bases outside the gene matches. The CDR3 loop is CASTPGQGTDEQYF. CDR3 DNA: TGTGCCAGCACTCCGGGACAGGGTACGGACGAGCAGTACTTC.

The chain combines TRBV5-4 with TRBJ2-1, with TRBD2 matching 10 bases. Germline CDR1 SGHNT, CDR2 YYREEE (reference sequence). The CDR3 covers 15 residues. After removal of 1 base from V and 4 bases from J, the junction contained 2 bases not matched to a gene. The CDR3: CASSLTSGTYNEQFF. DNA for the CDR3: TGTGCCAGCAGCTTGACTAGCGGGACATACAATGAGCAGTTCTTC.

This clone showed up just once. The chain recombines TRBV19 with TRBJ2-7; 7 positions agree with TRBD1. Germline CDR1 and CDR2: LNHDA and SQIVND (reference sequence). Trimming took 3 bases from V and 4 from J; bases not matched to a gene: 6. The CDR3 is 14 residues long. The CDR3 sequence: CASSMPGGIYEQYF. CDR3 in DNA: TGTGCCAGTAGTATGCCAGGGGGAATATACGAGCAGTACTTC.

The V call is TRBV5-6, the J call TRBJ1-5; perhaps TRBD1 as D (6 bases). V was pared by 0 bases and J by 0 bases, with 10 bases between. CDR3 size: 16 residues. The V gene's germline CDR1 is SGHDT and CDR2 YYEEEE. In DNA form, the CDR3 reads TGTGCCAGCAGCTTGGCCGGGACATTTAGCAATCAGCCCCAGCATTTT. This translates into CASSLAGTFSNQPQHF. The full variable domain, rest sourced from reference TRBV5-6 and TRBJ1-5, is DAGVTQSPTHLIKTRGQQVTLRCSPKSGHDTVSWYQQALGQGPQFIFQYYEEEERQRGNFPDRFSGHQFPNYSSELNVNALLLGDSALYLCASSLAGTFSNQPQHFGDGTRLSIL.

The rearrangement joins TRBV4-1 to TRBJ2-3; D uncertain. The CDR3 covers 14 residues. The germline V gene has CDR1 MGHRA and CDR2 YSYEKL. Trimming stripped 4 bases from V and 1 base from J, with 9 bases between. In nucleotides, the CDR3 is TGCGCCAGCAGCCGGTTGGCCGGCACAGATACGCAGTATTTT. It encodes CASSRLAGTDTQYF.

The chain employs TRBV19 and TRBJ1-3; TRBD1 matches at 8 bases. The V and J ends lost 6 bases and 2 bases, in that order; junction bases with no gene match: 3. The CDR3 consists of 14 residues. Germline V CDR1 and CDR2: LNHDA, SQIVND (reference sequence). The CDR3 DNA follows: TGTGCCAGTAGGGAACAGGGGGCTGGAAACACCATATATTTT. It codes for CASREQGAGNTIYF.

The chain links TRBV4-1 to TRBJ1-4; 9 positions match TRBD1. Looked up from germline, CDR1 is MGHRA and CDR2 is YSYEKL. The CDR3 extends over 14 amino acids. The ends lost 6 bases at V and 6 bases at J; junction bases unmatched: 5. In DNA, the CDR3 is TGCGCCAGCAGGGGGACAGGGAGGGATGAAAAACTGTTTTTT. It is translated as CASRGTGRDEKLFF.

V and J are TRBV5-1 and TRBJ2-1; the match to TRBD2 covers 13 bases. The germline V gene has CDR1 SGHRS and CDR2 YFSETQ. The ends lost 4 bases at V and 7 bases at J; junction bases unmatched: 5. The CDR3 consists of 15 residues. CDR3 protein: CASSTTSGRGNEQFF. The CDR3 coding sequence is TGCGCCAGCAGCACCACTAGCGGGAGGGGGAATGAGCAGTTCTTC.

The chain combines TRBV18 with TRBJ2-3; D call uncertain. The germline V gene encodes CDR1 KGHSH and CDR2 LQKENI. This CDR3 is built from 14 residues. The V end was cut by 1 base, the J end by 0 bases, with 5 bases between. This CDR3 is CASSPLMSTDTQYF. In DNA form, the CDR3 reads TGTGCCAGCTCACCACTTATGAGCACAGATACGCAGTATTTT.